This is a list of T cell receptor beta chains from one sample in a study of identical twins. TCRdb re-called the 5' RACE reads through MiXCR, storing one row per CDR3 protein. The sample yields roughly 720,000 distinct CDR3 sequences, about 20% seen once. These data also featured in a second study, about T cells expressing NK-cell markers.

The sequencing input was PBMCs. These receptors came from a woman between 18 and 30 years old in good health. The CDR3 runs from the conserved cysteine through the conserved F or W. Each record gives: clone size, J gene, V gene, D gene, CDR3 DNA, CDR3 protein. D genes are given only for firm matches. Clone size is shown for a subset of rows, as once, few, many or a class of expanded clone.

-,TRBJ2-7,TRBV11-2,-,TGTGCCAGCAGCTTAGATTGGGGACAACCCTACGAGCAGTACTTC,CASSLDWGQPYEQYF
-,TRBJ1-4,TRBV12-3/TRBV12-4,-,TGTGCCAGCAGTTTACGGCCAGTTGAAAAACTGTTTTTT,CASSLRPVEKLFF
few,TRBJ2-1,TRBV7-9,-,TGTGCCAGCAGCGCCGCACTCAGTGAGCAGTTCTTC,CASSAALSEQFF
-,TRBJ2-1,TRBV9,TRBD2,TGTGCCAGCAGCCTCCGTTTTAGCGGGTCTGCCTACAATGAGCAGTTCTTC,CASSLRFSGSAYNEQFF
few,TRBJ1-2,TRBV27,-,TGTGCCAGCAGTCCCTATCGTGCCCAATTCTATGGCTACACCTTC,CASSPYRAQFYGYTF
-,TRBJ2-3,TRBV30,-,TGTGCCTGGAGTGTTGGCCTAAAGGGTACGCAGTATTTT,CAWSVGLKGTQYF
many,TRBJ2-7,TRBV20-1,TRBD1,TGCAGTGCTAGAGACGACAGGGAAAGGGAGCAGTACTTC,CSARDDREREQYF
-,TRBJ2-5,TRBV3-1,TRBD2,TGTGCCAGCATGGAGCGGGGAATCCAAGAGACCCAGTACTTC,CASMERGIQETQYF
-,TRBJ2-1,TRBV20-1,-,TGCAGTGCTAGGGCGGCTTCCTACAATGAGCAGTTCTTC,CSARAASYNEQFF
few,TRBJ2-5,TRBV27,-,TGTGCCAGCAGTTTTGTCCGGCAGGTTGGGGAGACCCAGTACTTC,CASSFVRQVGETQYF
-,TRBJ2-7,TRBV18,-,TGTGCCAGCTCACCACTACTGGGGGCCCACTACGAGCAGTACTTC,CASSPLLGAHYEQYF
few,TRBJ2-1,TRBV5-8,TRBD2,TGTGCCAGCAGCTTGGCCTGGGGGAGCGGGAAGGACAATGAGCAGTTCTTC,CASSLAWGSGKDNEQFF
many,TRBJ1-3,TRBV12-3/TRBV12-4,-,TGTGCCAGCAGTGTTCAATCTGGAAACACCATATATTTT,CASSVQSGNTIYF
few,TRBJ1-4,TRBV7-9,-,TGTGCCAGCAGCTTAAGCGAAATGAATGAAAAACTGTTTTTT,CASSLSEMNEKLFF
-,TRBJ2-1,TRBV7-8,TRBD2,TGTGCCAGCAGCTTAGTAGTCCGGGGGGGTCTCAACAATGAGCAGTTCTTC,CASSLVVRGGLNNEQFF
-,TRBJ1-1,TRBV12-3/TRBV12-4,-,TGTGCCAGCAGCTCAACAGGGACGGCTTTCTTT,CASSSTGTAFF
-,TRBJ2-3,TRBV7-9,TRBD2,TGTGCCAGCAGCTCAAGCGGGGTGGATACGCAGTATTTT,CASSSSGVDTQYF
-,TRBJ1-1,TRBV11-2,-,TGTGCCACCACACTTTGGGGGAAGAACACTGAAGCTTTCTTT,CATTLWGKNTEAFF
few,TRBJ2-3,TRBV5-1,-,TGCGCCAGCAGCTTAATGACGGTTAGGGGGGATACGCAGTATTTT,CASSLMTVRGDTQYF
-,TRBJ2-2,TRBV4-3,TRBD2,TGCGCCAGCAGCCAAGATACAACTAGCGCAAGAACCGGGGAGCTGTTTTTT,CASSQDTTSARTGELFF